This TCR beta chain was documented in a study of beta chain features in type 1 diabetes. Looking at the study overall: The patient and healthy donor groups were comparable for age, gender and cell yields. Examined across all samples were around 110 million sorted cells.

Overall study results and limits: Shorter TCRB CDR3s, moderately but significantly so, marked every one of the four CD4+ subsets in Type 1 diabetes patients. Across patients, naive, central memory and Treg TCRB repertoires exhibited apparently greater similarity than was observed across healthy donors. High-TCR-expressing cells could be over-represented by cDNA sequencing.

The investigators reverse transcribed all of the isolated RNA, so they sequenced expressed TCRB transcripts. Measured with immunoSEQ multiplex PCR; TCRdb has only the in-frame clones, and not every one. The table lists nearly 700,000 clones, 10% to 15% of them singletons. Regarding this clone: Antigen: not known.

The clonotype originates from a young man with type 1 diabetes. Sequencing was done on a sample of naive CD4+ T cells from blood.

The CDR3 region has the DNA TGTGCCAGCAGCTTGCAGGGAGGCGCTGAAGCTTTCTTT. Residues: CASSLQGGAEAFF. The chain employs TRBV7-9 and TRBJ1-1; tentatively, D is TRBD1 (5 bases). The V end lost 3 bases, the J end lost 6 bases, and 11 bases lay between the germline ends. The CDR3 has 13 amino acids. Germline loops: CDR1 SEHNR, CDR2 FQNEAQ (reference sequence).